The 22 T cell receptor beta chains below come from one sample, sequenced in a study of cytomegalovirus exposure and HLA in healthy donors (TCRdb year 2017). The library was made by the immunoSEQ multiplex PCR assay. For the multiplex PCR, a mixture combining 60 forward primers for TCR Vbeta segments and 13 reverse primers for TCR Jbeta segments was used. TCRdb re-hosts the immuneACCESS table, in-frame sequences only. Its copies lack some clones; in the studies checked, an unresolved V gene accounts for under half of them, and the cause for the rest is not known. The sample profile shows about 140,000 clones; about 75% of them were found once. Together, the top ten hold about 11% of the sample. Material: PBMCs. The receptor source for this set is a man between 18 and 35 years old in good health and CMV-seropositive.

This clone was detected a few times. The chain is built from TRBV19 and TRBJ2-1, with 7 bases fitting TRBD1. Losses at the gene ends were 7 bases for V and 5 bases for J; bases not matched to a gene: 5. This CDR3 comprises 13 residues. CDR1 and CDR2 from the germline V gene are LNHDA and SQIVND (reference sequence). In DNA, the CDR3 is TGTGCCAGTATGGCACAGGGGCACAATGAGCAGTTCTTC. This encodes CASMAQGHNEQFF.

The chain joins TRBV2 to TRBJ2-3, with D tentatively TRBD2 (6 bases). Germline V lookup: CDR1 SNHLY, CDR2 FYNNEI. Trimming left V 6 bases short and J 2 bases short, with 12 bases between. The CDR3 is made up of 14 amino acids. The CDR3 sequence: CASSRLEDTDTQYF. CDR3 in DNA: TGTGCCAGCAGCCGACTAGAAGACACAGATACGCAGTATTTT.

The chain carries TRBV13 and TRBJ2-3; tentative D call: TRBD2 (5 bases). Germline V gene lookup returns CDR1 PRHDT and CDR2 FYEKMQ (reference sequence). The CDR3 sequence is 16 residues long. V was trimmed by 4 bases and J by 0 bases, leaving 14 bases between them. This CDR3 reads CASSSDGRRSTDTQYF. The CDR3 DNA is TGTGCCAGCAGCTCGGATGGTAGGAGGAGCACAGATACGCAGTATTTT.

The chain joins TRBV29-1 to TRBJ2-5; 8 bases match TRBD1. The CDR3 runs 13 residues. V trimming: 1 base; J trimming: 3 bases; junction bases outside the gene matches: 1. CDR1 is SQVTM, CDR2 ANQGSEA, per germline. The DNA of the CDR3 is TGCAGCGTTGAAGGGGACAGGAAAGAGACCCAGTACTTC. Translating it yields CSVEGDRKETQYF.

The sample holds one count of this clone. The gene calls are TRBV7-2 and TRBJ2-2, with TRBD2 identical over 9 bases. This CDR3 is 15 amino acids long. The V segment lost 5 bases and the J segment 5 bases; nucleotides outside the gene matches: 6. The germline gives CDR1 SGHTA, CDR2 FQGNSA. The CDR3 bases are TGTGCCAGCAGCCGTAGCGGGAGCGGGACCGGGGAGCTGTTTTTT. It is translated as CASSRSGSGTGELFF.

CDR3 in DNA: TGCGCGAGAGAGACTTTCACAGATACGCAGTATTTT. Translating it yields CARETFTDTQYF. This rearrangement joins TRBV4-1 to TRBJ2-3; unclear D gene. Per germline, CDR1 MGHRA and CDR2 YSYEKL. The CDR3 consists of 12 residues.

The chain couples TRBV4-2 to TRBJ1-2; maybe TRBD1 (5 bases). V was clipped by 0 bases and J by 0 bases, with 11 bases between them. Germline V gene lookup returns CDR1 LGHNA and CDR2 YNFKEQ. There are 16 residues in the CDR3. CDR3: CASSQEGGGANYGYTF. CDR3 coding DNA: TGTGCCAGCAGCCAAGAGGGTGGAGGGGCTAACTATGGCTACACCTTC.

The chain employs TRBV4-1 and TRBJ2-1, with TRBD1 identical over 8 bases. Germline assignment: CDR1 MGHRA and CDR2 YSYEKL. The J segment lost 4 bases and the V segment lost 2 bases, leaving 7 bases of the junction unmatched. This CDR3 has 16 residues. CDR3 in DNA: TGCGCCAGCAGCCAACCTCCCCGGGACAGGTACAATGAGCAGTTCTTC. Amino acid sequence: CASSQPPRDRYNEQFF.

This clone was recorded only once. This rearrangement joins TRBV5-6 to TRBJ2-2; 9 nucleotides match TRBD1. This CDR3 region has 14 residues. The trim removed 4 bases at V and 6 bases at J, leaving 4 bases unmatched. Germline CDR1 and CDR2: SGHDT and YYEEEE. This CDR3 reads CASSGGTGPGELFF. The CDR3 DNA is TGTGCCAGCAGCGGCGGGACAGGGCCCGGGGAGCTGTTTTTT.

The chain recombines TRBV27 with TRBJ1-2; D gene ambiguous. The germline gives CDR1 MNHEY, CDR2 SMNVEV (reference sequence). This CDR3 comprises 13 residues. V gave up 6 bases and J gave up 7 bases, with 15 bases separating them. The CDR3 sequence: CASSGEGWSGYTF. The CDR3 DNA reads as TGTGCCAGCAGCGGGGAGGGATGGAGTGGCTACACCTTC.

As DNA, the CDR3 is TGTGCCAGCAGCCGGCCAGGGGAGGGGAAAGAGACCCAGTACTTC. Protein sequence: CASSRPGEGKETQYF. V gene TRBV5-4 combines with J gene TRBJ2-5, with TRBD2 as a possible D gene (7 bases). This CDR3 spans 15 amino acids. V was pared by 4 bases and J by 3 bases, with 16 bases between. The germline V gene encodes CDR1 SGHNT and CDR2 YYREEE (reference sequence).

The chain has TRBV28 and TRBJ2-7, with D maybe TRBD2 (6 bases). The CDR3 covers 12 residues. Germline loops: CDR1 MDHEN, CDR2 SYDVKM. Between the trimmed V and J ends, which lost 7 bases and 6 bases, there was a span of 13 bases. The CDR3 spells CASTRELAEQYF. Written as DNA, the CDR3 is TGTGCCAGCACCCGGGAGTTGGCCGAGCAGTACTTC.

This clone appeared a few times. The chain uses TRBV6-4 and TRBJ2-7; a possible D gene is TRBD1 (6 bases). Germline V gives CDR1 MRHNA, CDR2 SNTAGT. V dropped 6 bases and J dropped 2 bases, with 17 bases sitting between them. This CDR3 region has 15 residues. The CDR3 spells CASSQEWGPTYEQYF. The CDR3 bases are TGTGCCAGCAGCCAAGAATGGGGGCCCACCTACGAGCAGTACTTC.

This clone was detected a few times. This rearrangement joins TRBV7-9 to TRBJ1-3, with a weak D call TRBD1 (5 bases). The V gene's germline CDR1 is SEHNR and CDR2 FQNEAQ (reference sequence). V lost 2 bases, J lost 3 bases, and 14 bases lay in between. CDR3 length: 16 amino acids. The CDR3 nucleotides read TGTGCCAGCAGCTTAACAGGCGACCAGTTTGGAAACACCATATATTTT. It translates to CASSLTGDQFGNTIYF.

The genes are TRBV2 and TRBJ1-1; 7 bases fit TRBD1. This CDR3 comprises 14 residues. J lost 2 bases, V lost 4 bases, and 4 bases had no gene match. CDR1 and CDR2 from the germline V gene are SNHLY and FYNNEI. CDR3 DNA sequence: TGTGCCAGCAGTGCCAGGACAGGTAACACTGAAGCTTTCTTT. Encoded protein: CASSARTGNTEAFF.

This clone was detected once. The V gene is TRBV2, the J gene TRBJ1-2; the match to TRBD1 covers 12 bases. Germline CDR1 and CDR2: SNHLY and FYNNEI. The CDR3 is 15 amino acids. J was trimmed by 4 bases and V by 8 bases; bases with no gene match: 8. The CDR3 is CASWDRGRLGYGYTF. The CDR3 DNA is TGTGCCAGCTGGGACAGGGGGCGCTTAGGCTATGGCTACACCTTC.

The chain couples TRBV10-2 to TRBJ2-3; the D gene is possibly TRBD2 (6 bases). The germline V gene has CDR1 WSHSY and CDR2 SAAADI. The CDR3 contains 16 residues. V lost 2 bases, J lost 0 bases, and 12 bases lay in between. The CDR3 region is CASSEARGTSTDTQYF. CDR3 in DNA: TGCGCCAGCAGTGAGGCTCGAGGGACTAGCACAGATACGCAGTATTTT.

The chain carries TRBV27 and TRBJ2-1; 10 nucleotides align to TRBD2. The germline CDR1 and CDR2 sequences are MNHEY and SMNVEV (reference sequence). V lost 3 bases and J lost 7; bases outside the gene matches: 6. The CDR3 has 15 residues. CDR3 in amino acids: CASSFEGLAANEQFF. As DNA, the CDR3 is TGTGCCAGCAGTTTTGAAGGACTAGCGGCTAATGAGCAGTTCTTC.

The chain has TRBV18 and TRBJ2-7; 11 bases agree with TRBD2. V was clipped by 6 bases and J by 1 base; unmatched bases: 11. From germline, CDR1 is KGHSH and CDR2 LQKENI. The CDR3 loop spans 17 amino acids. The CDR3 region is CASSLTPTSGVSYEQYF. In nucleotides, the CDR3 is TGTGCCAGCTCCCTAACACCGACTAGCGGGGTTTCCTACGAGCAGTACTTC.

V usage is TRBV28 and J usage is TRBJ2-7; D possibly corresponds to TRBD2 (6 bases). The CDR3 runs 15 residues. Germline V CDR1 and CDR2: MDHEN, SYDVKM. Trimming stripped 6 bases from V and 0 bases from J, with 15 bases between. The chain's CDR3 is CASSTPGGVSYEQYF. As DNA, the CDR3 is TGTGCCAGCAGCACCCCCGGGGGAGTCTCCTACGAGCAGTACTTC.

This clone was seen a few times. The rearrangement uses TRBV6-5 and TRBJ2-1, with TRBD1 as a possible D gene (5 bases). The CDR3 sequence is 16 residues long. With 0 bases removed from V and 7 bases from J, the gap between germline ends came to 16 bases. Germline CDR1 MNHEY, CDR2 SVGAGI. CDR3 sequence (DNA): TGTGCCAGCAGTTACTCGTACATGAGCAGGGTTAATGAGCAGTTCTTC. As protein: CASSYSYMSRVNEQFF.

There are a few counts of this clone. The rearrangement uses TRBV4-2 and TRBJ2-7; TRBD1 aligns across 8 bases. V lost 1 base and J lost 2; bases outside the gene matches: 7. Germline loops: CDR1 LGHNA, CDR2 YNFKEQ. This CDR3 spans 16 amino acids. In DNA, the CDR3 is TGTGCCAGCAGCCAAGGGTTGACAGGGGCGACCTACGAGCAGTACTTC. Encoded protein: CASSQGLTGATYEQYF.